This T cell receptor beta chain was sequenced in a study of human T cells and chemical hapten exposure. Study-level findings and limits: Versus controls, expanded TCRs had significantly more large CDR3 similarity clusters.

Time point here: pre-sensitization, week 0. Described treatment: therapeutic diphenylcyclopropenone sensitization with weekly scalp DPC. V lost 3 bases, J lost 3 bases, and 5 bases stayed unmatched. The CDR3 contains 15 residues. TCRdb passed the RACE reads through MiXCR, listing each CDR3 protein once. This sample carries roughly 380,000 distinct CDR3 sequences, around 5.5% of them seen once, and the ten largest clones take 2% to 3%. This clonotype was counted at least ten times. Its antigen is unknown. This material consisted of whole blood, taken in connection with sensitization to the hapten diphenylcyclopropenone (DPC). The TCR originated in a woman between 50 and 59 years old with alopecia areata. Some clones in this sample may be carry-over from other donors' samples. The chain links TRBV12-3 or TRBV12-4 to TRBJ2-7; TRBD1 matches at 10 bases. The CDR3 DNA follows: TGTGCCAGCAGTTTCCCGGGACAGGGGTTCTACGAGCAGTACTTC. Its protein product is CASSFPGQGFYEQYF.